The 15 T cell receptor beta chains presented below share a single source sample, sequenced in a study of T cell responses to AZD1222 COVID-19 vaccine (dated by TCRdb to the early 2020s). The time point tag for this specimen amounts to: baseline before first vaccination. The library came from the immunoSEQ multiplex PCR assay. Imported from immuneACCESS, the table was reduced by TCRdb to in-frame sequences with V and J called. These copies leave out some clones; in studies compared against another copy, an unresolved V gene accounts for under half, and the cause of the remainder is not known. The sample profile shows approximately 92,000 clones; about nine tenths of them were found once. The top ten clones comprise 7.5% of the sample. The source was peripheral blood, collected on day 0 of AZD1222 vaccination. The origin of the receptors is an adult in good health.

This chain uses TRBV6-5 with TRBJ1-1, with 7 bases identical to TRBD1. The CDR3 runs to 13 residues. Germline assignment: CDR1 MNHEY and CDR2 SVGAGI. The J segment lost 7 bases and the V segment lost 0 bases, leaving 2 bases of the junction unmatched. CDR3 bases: TGTGCCAGCAGTTACTCGAGGGGGCTTGAAGCTTTCTTT. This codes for CASSYSRGLEAFF.

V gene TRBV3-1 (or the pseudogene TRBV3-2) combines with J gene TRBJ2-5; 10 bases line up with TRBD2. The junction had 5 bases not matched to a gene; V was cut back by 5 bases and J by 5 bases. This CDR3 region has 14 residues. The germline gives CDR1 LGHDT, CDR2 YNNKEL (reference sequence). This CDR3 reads CASSERGGLETQYF. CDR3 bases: TGTGCCAGCAGCGAGCGGGGGGGCCTTGAGACCCAGTACTTC.

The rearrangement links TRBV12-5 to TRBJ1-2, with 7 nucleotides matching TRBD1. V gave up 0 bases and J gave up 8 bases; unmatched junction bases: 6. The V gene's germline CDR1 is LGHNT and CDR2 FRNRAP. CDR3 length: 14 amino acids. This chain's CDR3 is CASGLVSTGLGYTF. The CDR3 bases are TGTGCTAGTGGTTTGGTATCGACAGGGCTGGGCTACACCTTC.

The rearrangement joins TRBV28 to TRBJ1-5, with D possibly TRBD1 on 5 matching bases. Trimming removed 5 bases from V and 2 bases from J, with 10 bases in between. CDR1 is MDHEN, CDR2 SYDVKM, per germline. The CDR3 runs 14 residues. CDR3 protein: CASSQQVGNQPQHF. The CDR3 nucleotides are TGTGCCAGCAGTCAACAGGTCGGCAATCAGCCCCAGCATTTT.

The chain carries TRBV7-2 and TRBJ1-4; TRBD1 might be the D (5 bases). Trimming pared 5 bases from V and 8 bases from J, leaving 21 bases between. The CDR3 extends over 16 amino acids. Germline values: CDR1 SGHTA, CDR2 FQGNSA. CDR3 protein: CASSEGPLRAQEKLFF. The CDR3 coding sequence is TGTGCCAGCAGCGAGGGACCGCTCAGGGCTCAGGAAAAACTGTTTTTT.

The CDR3 here is CASSQTGDYYQPQHF. Written as DNA, the CDR3 is TGTGCCAGCAGCCAAACTGGGGATTACTATCAGCCCCAGCATTTT. The chain links TRBV6-2 or TRBV6-3 to TRBJ1-5; no firm D call. CDR1 is MNHEY, CDR2 SVGEGT, per germline. The CDR3 totals 15 residues. The V end lost 6 bases, the J end lost 5 bases, and 17 bases lay between the germline ends.

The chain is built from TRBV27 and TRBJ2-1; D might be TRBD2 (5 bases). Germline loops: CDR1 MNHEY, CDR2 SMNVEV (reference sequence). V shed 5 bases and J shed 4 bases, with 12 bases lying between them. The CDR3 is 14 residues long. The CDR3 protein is CASSPRSGYNEQFF. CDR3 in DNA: TGTGCCAGCAGTCCCCGGAGCGGATACAATGAGCAGTTCTTC.

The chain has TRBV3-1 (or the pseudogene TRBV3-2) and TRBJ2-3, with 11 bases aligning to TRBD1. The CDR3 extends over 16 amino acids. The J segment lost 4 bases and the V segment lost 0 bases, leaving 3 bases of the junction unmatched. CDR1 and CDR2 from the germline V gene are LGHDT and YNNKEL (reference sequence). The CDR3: CASSQDWTGGPDTQYF. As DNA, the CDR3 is TGTGCCAGCAGCCAAGATTGGACAGGGGGCCCAGATACGCAGTATTTT.

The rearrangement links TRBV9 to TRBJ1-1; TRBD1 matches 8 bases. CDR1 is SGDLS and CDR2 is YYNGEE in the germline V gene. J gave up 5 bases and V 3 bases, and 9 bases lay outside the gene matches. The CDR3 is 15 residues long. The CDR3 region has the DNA TGTGCCAGCAGCGATCGGACAGGGAGAGGGACTGAAGCTTTCTTT. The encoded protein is CASSDRTGRGTEAFF.

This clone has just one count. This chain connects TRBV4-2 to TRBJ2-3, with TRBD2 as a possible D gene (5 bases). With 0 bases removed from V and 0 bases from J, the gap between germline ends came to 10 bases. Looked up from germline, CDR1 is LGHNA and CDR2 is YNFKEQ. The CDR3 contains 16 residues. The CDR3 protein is CASSQDRTPSTDTQYF. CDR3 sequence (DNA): TGTGCCAGCAGCCAAGACCGGACTCCTAGCACAGATACGCAGTATTTT.

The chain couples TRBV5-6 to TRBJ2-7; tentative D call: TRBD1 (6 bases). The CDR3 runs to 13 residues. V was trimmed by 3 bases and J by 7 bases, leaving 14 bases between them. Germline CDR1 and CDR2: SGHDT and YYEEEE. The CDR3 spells CASSSDRHGEQYF. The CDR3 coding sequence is TGTGCCAGCAGCTCAGACAGGCACGGGGAGCAGTACTTC.

The CDR3 is CASSGPGGETQYF. In DNA, the CDR3 is TGTGCCAGCAGCGGCCCAGGCGGCGAGACCCAGTACTTC. The chain links TRBV2 to TRBJ2-5; D not resolved. V was shortened by 6 bases and J by 5 bases, with 13 bases between the two germline ends. CDR1 SNHLY and CDR2 FYNNEI come from the germline V gene. The length of the CDR3 is 13 residues.

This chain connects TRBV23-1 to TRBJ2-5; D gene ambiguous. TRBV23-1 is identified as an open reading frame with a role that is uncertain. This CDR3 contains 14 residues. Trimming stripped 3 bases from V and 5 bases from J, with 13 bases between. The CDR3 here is CASSQSTDEETQYF. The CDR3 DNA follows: TGCGCCAGCAGTCAGTCGACTGACGAGGAGACCCAGTACTTC.

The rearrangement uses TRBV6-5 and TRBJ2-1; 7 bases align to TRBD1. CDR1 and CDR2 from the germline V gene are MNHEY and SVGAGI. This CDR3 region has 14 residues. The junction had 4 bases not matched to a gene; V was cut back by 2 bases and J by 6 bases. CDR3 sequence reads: CASSYGQVVNEQFF. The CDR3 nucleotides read TGTGCCAGCAGTTACGGACAGGTAGTCAATGAGCAGTTCTTC.

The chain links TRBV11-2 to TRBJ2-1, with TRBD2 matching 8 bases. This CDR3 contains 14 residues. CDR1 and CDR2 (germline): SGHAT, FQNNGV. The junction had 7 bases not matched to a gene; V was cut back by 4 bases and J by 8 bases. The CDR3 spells CASSSSRGGDEQFF. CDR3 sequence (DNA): TGTGCCAGCAGCTCCTCCCGGGGGGGAGATGAGCAGTTCTTC.